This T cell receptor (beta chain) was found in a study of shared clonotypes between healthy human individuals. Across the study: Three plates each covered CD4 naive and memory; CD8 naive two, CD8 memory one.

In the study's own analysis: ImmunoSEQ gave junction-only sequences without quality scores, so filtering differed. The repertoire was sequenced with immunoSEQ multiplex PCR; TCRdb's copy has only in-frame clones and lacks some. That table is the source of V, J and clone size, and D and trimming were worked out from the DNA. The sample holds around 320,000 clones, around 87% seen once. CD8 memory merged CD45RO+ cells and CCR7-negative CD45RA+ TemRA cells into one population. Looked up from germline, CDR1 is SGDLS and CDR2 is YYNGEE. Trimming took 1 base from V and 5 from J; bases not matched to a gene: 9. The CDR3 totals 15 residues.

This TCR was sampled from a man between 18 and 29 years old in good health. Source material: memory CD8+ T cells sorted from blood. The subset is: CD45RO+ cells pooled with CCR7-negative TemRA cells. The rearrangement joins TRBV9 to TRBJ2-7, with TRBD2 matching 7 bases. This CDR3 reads CASSVREGLQHEQYF. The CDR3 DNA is TGTGCCAGCAGCGTAAGGGAGGGCCTGCAACACGAGCAGTACTTC.